The present entry profiles one T cell receptor beta chain with its context. What this receptor recognizes is not known. No base quality information exists; no much larger clone differs at one position. Genomic DNA was isolated from the sorted cells so that the TCRbeta CDR3 region could be sequenced. The immunoSEQ Assay was used for sequencing of TCRbeta CDR3 regions. TCRdb mirrors the immuneACCESS table, restricted to in-frame sequences. Some clones are absent from its copies; in checked studies, under half trace to an unresolved V gene, and the reason for the others is unknown. This sample holds tens of thousands of clones; 80% to 90% were observed only once. The ten most abundant clones make up about 7% of the sample. Patients with a history of autoimmune disease or receiving systemic immunosuppression were excluded from the trial. Peripheral blood for TCR sequencing was drawn from every dose cohort at baseline, at cycle 4 day 1 and at cycle 7 day 1. Samples came from an open-label, multicenter, first-in-human phase I dose-escalation trial of ivuxolimab. Adults with locally advanced or metastatic melanoma, renal cell, hepatocellular, or head and neck squamous cell carcinoma were enrolled in the trial. Before TCR sequencing, CD4+ and CD8+ T cells were separately sorted from peripheral blood.

The sample originates from a study of OX40 agonist ivuxolimab in advanced cancers. Broadly, across the study: Ivuxolimab, which targeted the costimulatory receptor OX40 (CD134), was an agonistic, fully human IgG2 monoclonal antibody. Intravenous ivuxolimab was administered to patients every 2 weeks at six dose levels: 0.01, 0.1, 0.3, 1.5, 3 and 10 mg/kg. Of the roughly 54 dose-escalation patients, hepatocellular carcinoma was present in about 20, melanoma in roughly 15, renal cell carcinoma in 9 and head and neck cancer in 9. The dose-escalation cohort was around 83% male with a mean age of roughly 60 years, ranging from about 20 to 80. Prior anti-PD-1, anti-PD-L1 or anti-CTLA-4 therapy was permitted, and 40% to 50% of dose-escalation patients had received checkpoint inhibitors. Partial responses were achieved by three dose-escalation patients, of whom one had hepatocellular carcinoma and two had cutaneous melanoma. The purpose of peripheral TCRbeta sequencing was to test whether ivuxolimab changed TCR sequence diversity and led to clonal T-cell expansion. The paper covers the monotherapy dose-escalation part of the phase I ivuxolimab trial, which included N ≈ 52 patients. The full study reports these points: Antigen specificity was not determined for the clonally expanded peripheral T cells. In partial responders in the 0.1-3.0 mg/kg groups, normalized peripheral clonal expansion was found to be among the lowest, especially among CD8+ T cells. At doses from 0.1 to 3.0 mg/kg, clonal expansion was seen in both CD4+ and CD8+ blood T cells between baseline and week 6. Low levels of normalized T-cell clonal expansion were also seen in some patients who did not respond. After ivuxolimab, expanded clones were on average more numerous among CD8+ T cells than among CD4+ T cells.

The V end gives up 5 bases and the J end 4 bases, leaving 11 bases in the junction not matched to a gene. CDR1 and CDR2 are drawn from the germline V gene (reference sequence): PRHDT, FYEKMQ. The cysteine opens and the phenylalanine closes a CDR3 of 16 amino acids. Just the 48-base CDR3 DNA is kept, in frame starting at base 1. The V gene is TRBV13 and the J gene is TRBJ2-3; TRBD2 aligns with 8 central bases. The clonotype originates from an adult with an advanced solid tumor such as melanoma, head and neck, liver or kidney cancer. The sample in question was CD4+ or CD8+ T cells sorted from blood, obtained in a trial of the OX40 agonist ivuxolimab. The DNA reads TGTGCCAGCAGCCGCTGGGGAGCGGGAGATGCAGATACGCAGTATTTT. Translated, it reads CASSRWGAGDADTQYF. When the CDR3 is completed using the reference TRBV13 and TRBJ2-3 genes on either side, the full variable domain is AAGVIQSPRHLIKEKRETATLKCYPIPRHDTVYWYQQGPGQDPQFLISFYEKMQSDKGSIPDRFSAQQFSDYHSELNMSSLELGDSALYFCASSRWGAGDADTQYFGPGTRLTVL.